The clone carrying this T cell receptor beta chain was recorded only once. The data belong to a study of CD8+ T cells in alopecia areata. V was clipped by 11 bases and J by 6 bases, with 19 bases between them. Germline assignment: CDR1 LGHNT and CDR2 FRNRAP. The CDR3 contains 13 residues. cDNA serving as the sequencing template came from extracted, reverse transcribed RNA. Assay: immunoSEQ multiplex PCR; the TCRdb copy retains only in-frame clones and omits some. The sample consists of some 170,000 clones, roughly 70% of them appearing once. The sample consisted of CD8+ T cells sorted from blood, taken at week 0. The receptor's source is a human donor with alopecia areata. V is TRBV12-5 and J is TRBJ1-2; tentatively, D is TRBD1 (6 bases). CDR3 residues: CAERQGTIHGYTF. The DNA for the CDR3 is TGTGCTGAAAGGCAGGGGACGATACATGGCTACACCTTC.